This T cell receptor (beta chain) was documented in a study of shared T cell receptors in the human thymus. Germline V gene data show CDR1 as LNHNV and CDR2 as YYDKDF (reference sequence). CDR3 size: 17 residues. J lost 1 base, V lost 0 bases, and 8 bases had no gene match. Using immunoSEQ multiplex PCR, the repertoire was profiled, and TCRdb retains in-frame clones only, with some absent. The sample contains roughly 710,000 clones, 80% to 90% of which appear only once. The same specimen was also included in a second study, on human thymus T cells. That report notes: Serving as donors were healthy Finnish infants, each of whom was having open corrective surgery for congenital heart defects. Thymus tissue was removed during corrective cardiac surgery. Apparent skewing of V and J gene usage characterized both thymic and blood repertoires. Related work found strong thymic repertoire overlap between unrelated individuals.

Sequenced: thymocytes. The rearrangement joins TRBV15 to TRBJ2-5, with 7 bases that match TRBD2. The TCR sequence derives from a girl in the first two years of life with a congenital heart defect. The CDR3 sequence: CATSRDRGTKVQETQYF. In DNA form, the CDR3 reads TGTGCCACCAGCAGAGATAGAGGGACTAAAGTCCAAGAGACCCAGTACTTC. Full variable domain (outside the CDR3, taken from reference TRBV15 and TRBJ2-5): DAMVIQNPRYQVTQFGKPVTLSCSQTLNHNVMYWYQQKSSQAPKLLFHYYDKDFNNEADTPDNFQSRRPNTSFCFLDIRSPGLGDTAMYLCATSRDRGTKVQETQYFGPGTRLLVL.